This T cell receptor (beta chain) is from a study of cytomegalovirus exposure and HLA in healthy donors. Study overall: Around 85 million unique TCRs from HLA-typed donors were held in an early data release.

The CDR3 spans 20 residues. Germline trimming cut 4 bases from V and 1 base from J; bases unmatched to any gene: 11. Germline CDR1 LGHNA, CDR2 YNFKEQ. The PCR contained 60 Vbeta and 13 Jbeta primers. The repertoire was sequenced with immunoSEQ multiplex PCR; TCRdb's copy has only in-frame clones and lacks some. The sample carries roughly 200,000 clones, around 89% recorded once. Sequenced material: PBMCs. The chain employs TRBV4-2 and TRBJ2-2; 14 bases map to TRBD2. The source of this sequence is a woman in her late teens or twenties in good health and CMV-seronegative. CDR3 sequence reads: CASSRHPGLAGERNTGELFF. The CDR3 DNA is TGTGCCAGCAGCCGCCATCCGGGACTAGCGGGAGAGAGGAACACCGGGGAGCTGTTTTTT.